These T cell receptor beta chains were read from a single sample in a study of control samples from healthy donors and cancer patients. Sequencing was performed with immunoSEQ multiplex PCR; in TCRdb, only in-frame clones are kept and a portion is missing. The sample gives roughly 160,000 clones, approximately 94% of which show up once; 11% to 15% is in the top ten. The specimen sequenced was PBMCs. The origin of the receptors is a man in his sixties with colorectal cancer. The CDR3 runs from the conserved cysteine through the conserved F or W. D genes are given only for firm matches. Expanded clones are given a class, and other clones once, few, many or no size at all.

TRBV19	TRBD1	TRBJ1-2	-	CASRTGYKGYTF	TGTGCCAGTAGGACAGGGTATAAAGGCTACACCTTC
TRBV7-2	TRBD1	TRBJ1-3	-	CASSAHPGQGNTIYF	TGTGCCAGCAGCGCTCACCCGGGACAGGGCAACACCATATATTTT
TRBV13	-	TRBJ1-2	once	CASSLGSYGYTF	TGTGCCAGCAGCTTAGGTTCCTATGGCTACACCTTC
TRBV18	-	TRBJ2-5	-	CASTKGLQETQYF	TGTGCCAGCACAAAGGGACTCCAAGAGACCCAGTACTTC
TRBV6-5	-	TRBJ1-3	-	CASSAGQTNGNTIYF	TGTGCCAGCAGCGCGGGACAAACGAATGGAAACACCATATATTTT
TRBV6-6	-	TRBJ1-2	-	CASSPSGRKNYGYTF	TGTGCCAGCAGCCCCTCGGGCAGGAAAAACTATGGCTACACCTTC
TRBV4-1	TRBD1	TRBJ1-2	-	CASGDRSARVDGYTF	TGTGCCAGCGGGGACAGGTCTGCGAGGGTGGATGGCTACACCTTC
TRBV23-1	TRBD1	TRBJ2-5	-	CASSQWDREWETQYF	TGCGCCAGCAGTCAATGGGACAGGGAATGGGAGACCCAGTACTTC
TRBV12-3/TRBV12-4	-	TRBJ2-7	-	CASSPGTPYEQYF	TGTGCCAGCAGCCCCGGGACACCCTACGAGCAGTACTTC
TRBV7-7	-	TRBJ1-3	-	CASSPGASSGNTIYF	TGTGCCAGCAGCCCGGGCGCTTCCTCTGGAAACACCATATATTTT
TRBV10-3	TRBD1	TRBJ2-3	-	CAISVGGTGGTDTQYF	TGTGCCATCAGTGTTGGAGGGACAGGGGGAACAGATACGCAGTATTTT
TRBV5-6	-	TRBJ2-3	-	CASSPNTDTQYF	TGTGCCAGCAGCCCGAACACAGATACGCAGTATTTT
TRBV12-3/TRBV12-4	-	TRBJ2-7	-	CASSLEDFDEQYF	TGTGCCAGCAGTTTGGAGGACTTCGACGAGCAGTACTTC
TRBV10-3	TRBD2	TRBJ2-5	-	CAISEGTSSGGETQYF	TGTGCCATCAGTGAAGGAACCTCTAGCGGGGGAGAGACCCAGTACTTC
TRBV19	-	TRBJ2-6	-	CASSIPGSGANVLTF	TGTGCCAGTAGTATTCCGGGGTCTGGGGCCAACGTCCTGACTTTC
TRBV12-3/TRBV12-4	-	TRBJ2-7	-	CASRAGGPYEQYF	TGTGCCAGCAGGGCCGGGGGCCCCTACGAGCAGTACTTC
TRBV30	TRBD1	TRBJ2-7	-	CAWSAGTGLNEQYF	TGTGCCTGGAGTGCCGGGACAGGGCTAAACGAGCAGTACTTC
TRBV30	TRBD2	TRBJ2-3	-	CAWSPPPSGGTDTQYF	TGTGCCTGGAGTCCGCCCCCTAGCGGGGGCACAGATACGCAGTATTTT
TRBV7-8	TRBD2	TRBJ2-7	-	CASSPGTSGGSYEQYF	TGTGCCAGCAGCCCTGGGACTAGCGGGGGTTCCTACGAGCAGTACTTC
TRBV18	-	TRBJ1-1	-	CASSPRSPPNTEAFF	TGTGCCAGCTCACCACGAAGCCCCCCCAACACTGAAGCTTTCTTT
TRBV18	TRBD1	TRBJ1-2	-	CASSPTRTGDGYTF	TGTGCCAGCTCACCAACACGGACAGGGGATGGCTACACCTTC
TRBV6-6	-	TRBJ2-5	-	CASSSDGFGETQYF	TGTGCCAGCAGTTCCGACGGCTTCGGGGAGACCCAGTACTTC
TRBV6-5	-	TRBJ1-6	-	CAARGGEHVGSPLHF	TGTGCCGCCCGGGGAGGGGAGCACGTTGGTTCACCCCTCCACTTT
TRBV4-2	TRBD1	TRBJ1-2	-	CASSPGQGAGGYTF	TGTGCCAGCAGCCCGGGACAGGGGGCGGGCGGCTACACCTTC
TRBV18	TRBD1	TRBJ2-6	-	CASSPPGQGMEGANVLTF	TGTGCCAGCTCACCCCCGGGACAGGGGATGGAGGGGGCCAACGTCCTGACTTTC
TRBV11-2	-	TRBJ2-5	-	CASSLAGSGQETQYF	TGTGCCAGCAGCTTAGCAGGCTCAGGCCAAGAGACCCAGTACTTC
TRBV6-5	-	TRBJ1-4	once	CASSYSKGGEKLFF	TGTGCCAGCAGTTACTCGAAGGGGGGTGAAAAACTGTTTTTT
TRBV28	TRBD1	TRBJ2-3	-	CASSQQGAGDTQYF	TGTGCCAGCAGTCAACAGGGGGCAGGAGATACGCAGTATTTT
TRBV7-2	TRBD2	TRBJ2-7	-	CASSLRGVEEQYF	TGTGCCAGCAGCTTACGGGGGGTGGAGGAGCAGTACTTC
TRBV12-3/TRBV12-4	-	TRBJ1-2	once	CASSPIGPWGYTF	TGTGCCAGCAGCCCAATTGGTCCCTGGGGCTACACCTTC
TRBV6-1	-	TRBJ2-1	-	CASSETFGVDLAYNEQFF	TGTGCCAGCAGTGAAACTTTCGGGGTTGACCTTGCCTACAATGAGCAGTTCTTC
TRBV18	-	TRBJ2-6	-	CASKAGANVLTF	TGTGCCAGTAAAGCTGGGGCCAACGTCCTGACTTTC
TRBV9	-	TRBJ2-3	-	CASSVASTDTQYF	TGTGCCAGCAGCGTAGCGAGCACAGATACGCAGTATTTT
TRBV13	TRBD1	TRBJ1-1	-	CASSITGTGGTEAFF	TGTGCCAGCAGCATCACCGGGACAGGGGGGACTGAAGCTTTCTTT
TRBV2	-	TRBJ2-1	-	CASKGEGQRKFF	TGTGCCAGCAAGGGAGAAGGACAGAGGAAGTTCTTC
TRBV10-3	-	TRBJ2-5	-	CAISDSEETQYF	TGTGCCATCAGTGACAGCGAAGAGACCCAGTACTTC
TRBV6-5	-	TRBJ1-5	-	CASSYAPWEPQHF	TGTGCCAGCAGTTACGCCCCGTGGGAGCCCCAGCATTTT
TRBV6-1	-	TRBJ1-6	-	CASSEAGRDSPLHF	TGTGCCAGCAGTGAAGCAGGGAGAGATTCACCCCTCCACTTT
TRBV5-3	TRBD2	TRBJ2-1	-	CARSLGERGESYNEQFF	TGTGCCAGAAGCTTGGGCGAGCGGGGGGAGTCCTACAATGAGCAGTTCTTC
TRBV13	-	TRBJ1-2	-	CASSLFQGNYGYTF	TGTGCCAGCAGCTTATTTCAGGGCAACTATGGCTACACCTTC
TRBV2	-	TRBJ1-1	few	CASTGRGKGNTEAFF	TGTGCCAGCACGGGGCGGGGCAAAGGGAACACTGAAGCTTTCTTT
TRBV4-1	TRBD1	TRBJ2-7	-	CARDDREMAYEQYF	TGCGCCAGGGACGACAGGGAAATGGCCTACGAGCAGTACTTC
TRBV7-9	-	TRBJ1-5	-	CASSYTDQPQHF	TGTGCCAGCAGCTACACTGATCAGCCCCAGCATTTT
TRBV5-1	TRBD1	TRBJ2-7	-	CASSLSGQGNVEQYF	TGCGCCAGCAGCTTGTCGGGACAGGGTAATGTCGAGCAGTACTTC
TRBV9	-	TRBJ1-1	-	CASTLGSMNTEAFF	TGTGCCAGCACCCTAGGGAGTATGAACACTGAAGCTTTCTTT
TRBV5-5	TRBD1	TRBJ1-1	-	CASSSGTGKGKTWDTEAFF	TGTGCCAGCAGCTCCGGGACAGGGAAAGGTAAAACATGGGACACTGAAGCTTTCTTT
TRBV15	-	TRBJ1-3	-	CATSSAGNTIYF	TGTGCCACCAGCAGTGCCGGAAACACCATATATTTT
TRBV28	-	TRBJ2-5	-	CASSPPPPGPETQYF	TGTGCCAGCAGTCCCCCTCCCCCGGGGCCGGAGACCCAGTACTTC
TRBV6-6	-	TRBJ1-1	-	CASRPRGTTEAFF	TGTGCCAGCAGACCGCGGGGGACCACTGAAGCTTTCTTT
TRBV3-1/TRBV3-2	-	TRBJ2-2	-	CASSQAGQGGGGELFF	TGTGCCAGCAGCCAAGCAGGGCAAGGCGGAGGTGGGGAGCTGTTTTTT
TRBV18	-	TRBJ2-5	-	CASSPPMAQETQYF	TGTGCCAGCTCACCACCGATGGCCCAAGAGACCCAGTACTTC
TRBV7-9	-	TRBJ2-2	-	CASSLIKGPGELFF	TGTGCCAGCAGCTTAATTAAAGGGCCCGGGGAGCTGTTTTTT
TRBV10-1	-	TRBJ2-7	-	CATLKGFSYEQYF	TGCGCCACTTTAAAGGGGTTTTCCTACGAGCAGTACTTC
TRBV2	-	TRBJ2-5	-	CASSDFGGPQETQYF	TGTGCCAGCAGTGACTTCGGGGGTCCACAAGAGACCCAGTACTTC